The 7 T cell receptor beta chains reported below all come from one sample, sequenced in a study of blood T cell repertoires in COVID-19. The assay was immunoSEQ multiplex PCR, and TCRdb's table has in-frame clones only and misses some. The table includes approximately 180,000 clones, 85% to 90% detected once. Sequencing used PBMCs or T cells enriched from blood (not recorded which). These receptors were taken from a woman between 40 and 55 years old with acute COVID-19.

This chain joins TRBV3-1 (or the pseudogene TRBV3-2) and TRBJ1-2; 7 bases are a match to TRBD1. The CDR3 is 13 amino acids. V lost 4 bases and J lost 3; bases outside the gene matches: 2. Germline values: CDR1 LGHDT, CDR2 YNNKEL (reference sequence). CDR3 sequence: CASSLGTDYGYTF. In DNA form, the CDR3 reads TGTGCCAGCAGCCTCGGGACAGACTATGGCTACACCTTC.

The V and J genes are TRBV7-2 and TRBJ2-2, with 11 bases lining up with TRBD2. This CDR3 has 18 amino acids. CDR1 and CDR2 from the germline V gene are SGHTA and FQGNSA. The V gene end was trimmed by 0 bases and the J gene end by 4 bases; junction bases not matched to a gene: 7. The CDR3 DNA is TGTGCCAGCAGCTTAGCCCTGGGACTAGCGGCCTTCACCGGGGAGCTGTTTTTT. Translated: CASSLALGLAAFTGELFF.

In its sample, this clone was seen once. The chain carries TRBV4-1 and TRBJ2-1, with TRBD2 matching 9 bases. Germline CDR1 reads MGHRA; CDR2 reads YSYEKL. This CDR3 comprises 15 residues. V lost 1 base, J lost 7 bases, and 5 bases stayed unmatched. CDR3 region: CASSQVIAGANEQFF. The CDR3 DNA reads TGCGCCAGCAGCCAAGTTATAGCGGGAGCTAATGAGCAGTTCTTC.

There are a few counts of this clone. This sequence joins TRBV2 and TRBJ1-4, with D possibly TRBD1 on 5 matching bases. Trimming stripped 7 bases from V and 0 bases from J, with 12 bases between. The CDR3 runs 15 residues. CDR1 and CDR2 (germline): SNHLY, FYNNEI. CDR3 region: CASKEQVTTNEKLFF. The CDR3 coding sequence is TGTGCCAGCAAGGAACAGGTTACAACTAATGAAAAACTGTTTTTT.

The genes are TRBV4-1 and TRBJ1-2, with a tentative D call TRBD1 (5 bases). Germline lookup yields CDR1 MGHRA and CDR2 YSYEKL. Trimming cost V 4 bases and J 6 bases, with 15 bases left between them. CDR3 length: 14 amino acids. The CDR3 DNA sequence: TGCGCCAGCAGCCCCCCCGGCAGGGTGGATGGCTACACCTTC. Translation gives CASSPPGRVDGYTF.

The chain carries TRBV10-3 and TRBJ1-2; perhaps TRBD1 as D (6 bases). From germline, CDR1 is ENHRY and CDR2 SYGVKD. Trimming stripped 1 base from V and 0 bases from J, with 12 bases between. The CDR3 consists of 16 residues. CDR3 sequence (DNA): TGTGCCATCAGTGAGTTCTCCAGGGGATCTAACTATGGCTACACCTTC. Its protein product is CAISEFSRGSNYGYTF.

The V gene is TRBV5-4, the J gene TRBJ1-3, with D possibly being TRBD1 (6 bases). The V end lost 2 bases, the J end lost 0 bases, and 12 bases lay between the germline ends. Germline assignment: CDR1 SGHNT and CDR2 YYREEE (reference sequence). The CDR3 spans 16 residues. The chain's CDR3 is CASSLGTPSSGNTIYF. The CDR3 region has the DNA TGTGCCAGCAGCTTAGGGACACCTTCCTCTGGAAACACCATATATTTT.